The 14 T cell receptor beta chains presented below share a single source sample, sequenced in a study of beta chain features in type 1 diabetes. Sequencing targeted expressed TCRB transcripts, as all isolated RNA had been reverse transcribed. Clones were read by immunoSEQ multiplex PCR, and TCRdb kept only the in-frame ones, dropping some. The data show fewer than 650,000 clones, around a sixth seen once. Sequencing input: naive CD4+ T cells from blood. These receptors were obtained from a man aged 18 to 30 in good health.

CDR3 sequence (DNA): TGTGCCAGCAGCGTAGGAGGGGGACAGGGGTCCACCGGGGAGCTGTTTTTT. It encodes CASSVGGGQGSTGELFF. This chain uses TRBV9 with TRBJ2-2, with TRBD1 matching over 10 bases. J was trimmed by 4 bases and V by 0 bases; bases with no gene match: 6. The V gene's germline CDR1 is SGDLS and CDR2 YYNGEE. This CDR3 has 17 residues.

This clone was seen more than once but under ten times. The genes are TRBV4-3 and TRBJ1-4; the D is unclear. From germline, CDR1 is LGHNA and CDR2 YSLEER. The CDR3 runs 12 residues. Trimming left V 0 bases short and J 10 bases short, with 6 bases between. In DNA form, the CDR3 reads TGCGCCAGCAGCCAAGATCGTAGAAAACTGTTTTTT. Translated: CASSQDRRKLFF.

This clone was observed many times. The chain recombines TRBV10-3 with TRBJ2-5, with D possibly being TRBD1 (6 bases). The CDR3 has 16 residues. Between the trimmed V and J ends, which lost 4 bases and 5 bases, there was a span of 20 bases. Germline loops: CDR1 ENHRY, CDR2 SYGVKD. CDR3 sequence: CAISGTTGHMWETQYF. The DNA for the CDR3 is TGTGCCATCAGTGGGACGACAGGCCATATGTGGGAGACCCAGTACTTC.

V is TRBV9 and J is TRBJ2-1; possible D gene TRBD2, 6 bases. Trimming took off 4 bases at V and 4 bases at J, with 15 bases between the two ends. This CDR3 is 15 amino acids long. Germline CDR1 reads SGDLS; CDR2 reads YYNGEE. The CDR3: CASSLSGPRYNEQFF. CDR3 DNA sequence: TGTGCCAGCAGCCTCAGCGGGCCCCGTTACAATGAGCAGTTCTTC.

The rearrangement uses TRBV14 and TRBJ1-1; 9 nucleotides align to TRBD1. The trim removed 3 bases at V and 0 bases at J, leaving 14 bases unmatched. Germline V gene sequence: CDR1 SGHDN, CDR2 FVKESK. CDR3 length equals 19 residues. This CDR3 reads CASSHFPGTGSIMNTEAFF. In DNA form, the CDR3 reads TGTGCCAGCAGCCACTTCCCGGGGACAGGGAGTATTATGAACACTGAAGCTTTCTTT. The complete variable domain, with remaining parts taken from reference TRBV14 and TRBJ1-1, reads EAGVTQFPSHSVIEKGQTVTLRCDPISGHDNLYWYRRVMGKEIKFLLHFVKESKQDESGMPNNRFLAERTGGTYSTLKVQPAELEDSGVYFCASSHFPGTGSIMNTEAFFGQGTRLTVV.

This clone was found a few times. The chain recombines TRBV7-8 with TRBJ2-1, with TRBD2 matching 7 bases. CDR1 and CDR2 from the germline V gene are SGHVS and FQNEAQ. Germline trimming cut 6 bases from V and 3 bases from J; bases unmatched to any gene: 11. This CDR3 has 16 residues. The CDR3 sequence: CASRLEGASGYNEQFF. In DNA, the CDR3 is TGTGCCAGCAGACTAGAGGGCGCTAGCGGCTACAATGAGCAGTTCTTC.

This clone was seen more than once but under ten times. At one end the junction does not follow the germline gene, possibly because of a read error. The chain carries TRBV5-4 and TRBJ2-2, with D possibly TRBD1 on 5 matching bases. The CDR3 runs to 17 residues. Germline-derived CDR1 and CDR2 are SGHNT and YYREEE (reference sequence). The CDR3 DNA is TGCGCCAGCAGCCAAGATGGGGCCAGGTCGGCCACCGGGGAGCTGTTTTTT. Amino acids: CASSQDGARSATGELFF.

The V and J genes are TRBV6-1 and TRBJ1-1; possibly TRBD1 for D (6 bases). Per germline, CDR1 MNHNS and CDR2 SASEGT. The length of the CDR3 is 13 residues. Trimming took off 7 bases at V and 0 bases at J, with 9 bases between the two ends. CDR3 nucleotides: TGTGCCAGCAAAACAGGGCTGAACACTGAAGCTTTCTTT. Amino acids: CASKTGLNTEAFF.

The V gene is TRBV28, the J gene TRBJ1-2; D unclear. The CDR3 contains 14 residues. The V gene's germline CDR1 is MDHEN and CDR2 SYDVKM. Trimming shortened V by 6 bases and J by 0 bases, and 11 bases separated the two germline ends. CDR3: CASRLATPNYGYTF. The CDR3 region has the DNA TGTGCCAGCAGATTGGCTACTCCTAACTATGGCTACACCTTC.

This clone was seen a few times. CDR3 in DNA: TGTGCCAGCAGCTTGGTCCCGGGACAGGGTACCCATGGCTACACCTTC. Its translation is CASSLVPGQGTHGYTF. The chain links TRBV5-4 to TRBJ1-2; 9 bases are shared with TRBD1. The CDR3 spans 16 residues. The junction had 9 bases not matched to a gene; V was cut back by 0 bases and J by 6 bases. Germline V lookup: CDR1 SGHNT, CDR2 YYREEE (reference sequence).

In this sample, this clone turned up a few times. CDR3 in amino acids: CASRPVGGAKETQYF. In nucleotides, the CDR3 is TGCGCCAGCAGACCCGTGGGGGGAGCTAAAGAGACCCAGTACTTC. The chain uses TRBV4-1 and TRBJ2-5; TRBD2 might be the D (6 bases). The CDR3 runs to 15 residues. Trimming removed 6 bases at V and 3 bases at J, with 17 bases between. The germline V gene has CDR1 MGHRA and CDR2 YSYEKL.

The chain combines TRBV7-3 with TRBJ2-7; 8 bases map to TRBD1. The CDR3 is 20 amino acids. Unmatched junction bases numbered 18, after V lost 1 base and J lost 1 base. Germline V gene lookup returns CDR1 SGHTA and CDR2 FQGTGA. The CDR3 spells CASSLKGQVRKITASYEQYF. DNA for the CDR3: TGTGCCAGCAGCTTAAAGGGACAGGTACGAAAGATTACGGCGTCCTACGAGCAGTACTTC.

This rearrangement joins TRBV7-2 to TRBJ2-2, with unresolved D. The germline V gene encodes CDR1 SGHTA and CDR2 FQGNSA. The CDR3 sequence is 14 residues long. V lost 6 bases and J lost 7, with 15 bases in between. CDR3 bases: TGTGCCAGCAGGTCGTTGGTTTTGATCGGGGAGCTGTTTTTT. This sequence encodes CASRSLVLIGELFF.

This clone was recorded a few times. The V call is TRBV25-1, the J call TRBJ2-6, with a possible D match to TRBD1 (6 bases). V was shortened by 3 bases and J by 3 bases, with 9 bases between the two germline ends. Germline CDR1 MGHDK, CDR2 SYGVNS. The CDR3 has 15 amino acids. The DNA for the CDR3 is TGTGCCAGCAGTGACCACAGGGTTGGGGCCAACGTCCTGACTTTC. Translated, it gives CASSDHRVGANVLTF.